A single sample gave rise to the 3 T cell receptor beta chains below, sequenced in a study of cytomegalovirus exposure and HLA in healthy donors (dated by TCRdb to about 2017). Libraries were built with the immunoSEQ multiplex PCR assay. For the multiplex PCR, a mixture combining 60 forward primers for TCR Vbeta segments and 13 reverse primers for TCR Jbeta segments was used. Held by TCRdb, this immuneACCESS table contains in-frame sequences only and omits some clones. Under half of the omission traces to an unresolved V gene where checked; the cause of the rest is unknown. The sample includes some 99,000 clones, with around 86% observed a single time. The leading ten clones occupy roughly 2.3% of the sample. The sequenced sample consisted of PBMCs. Receptor source: a woman aged 25 to 45 in good health and CMV-seronegative.

This rearrangement joins TRBV6-1 to TRBJ1-3, with 7 nucleotides matching TRBD1. The CDR3 contains 16 residues. J gave up 2 bases and V 1 base, and 5 bases lay outside the gene matches. Germline V lookup: CDR1 MNHNS, CDR2 SASEGT. In DNA form, the CDR3 reads TGTGCCAGCAGTGAAGGGGGACAGACGGCTGGAAACACCATATATTTT. Its translation is CASSEGGQTAGNTIYF.

The chain combines TRBV7-2 with TRBJ2-1; TRBD2 matches 9 bases. The CDR3 runs 14 residues. V lost 3 bases, J lost 6 bases, and 3 bases stayed unmatched. CDR1 is SGHTA, CDR2 FQGNSA, per germline. CDR3 protein: CASSFSGSFNEQFF. In DNA form, the CDR3 reads TGTGCCAGCAGCTTTAGCGGGAGCTTCAATGAGCAGTTCTTC.

This clone is a singleton in its sample. The rearrangement joins TRBV27 to TRBJ2-7; no clear D gene. Germline-derived CDR1 and CDR2 are MNHEY and SMNVEV (reference sequence). This CDR3 has 13 residues. Trimming cost V 2 bases and J 3 bases, with 8 bases left between them. The CDR3 here is CASSLGQYYEQYF. The CDR3 DNA is TGTGCCAGCAGTTTAGGTCAGTACTACGAGCAGTACTTC.